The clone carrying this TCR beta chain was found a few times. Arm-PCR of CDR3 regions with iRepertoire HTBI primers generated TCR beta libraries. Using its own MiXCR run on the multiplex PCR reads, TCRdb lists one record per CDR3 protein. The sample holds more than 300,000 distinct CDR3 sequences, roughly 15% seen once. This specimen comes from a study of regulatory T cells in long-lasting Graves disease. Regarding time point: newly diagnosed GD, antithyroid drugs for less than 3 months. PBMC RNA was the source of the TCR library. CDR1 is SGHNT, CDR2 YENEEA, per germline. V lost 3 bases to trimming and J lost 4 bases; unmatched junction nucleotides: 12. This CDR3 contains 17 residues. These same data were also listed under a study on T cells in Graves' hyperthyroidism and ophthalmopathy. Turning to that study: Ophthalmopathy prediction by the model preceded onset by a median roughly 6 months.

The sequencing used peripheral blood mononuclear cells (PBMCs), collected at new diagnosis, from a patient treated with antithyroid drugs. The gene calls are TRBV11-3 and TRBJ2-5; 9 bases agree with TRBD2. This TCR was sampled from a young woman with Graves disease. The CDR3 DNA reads TGTGCCAGCAGCTTGATAGCGGGAGTAATGTCTGGAGAGACCCAGTACTTC. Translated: CASSLIAGVMSGETQYF.